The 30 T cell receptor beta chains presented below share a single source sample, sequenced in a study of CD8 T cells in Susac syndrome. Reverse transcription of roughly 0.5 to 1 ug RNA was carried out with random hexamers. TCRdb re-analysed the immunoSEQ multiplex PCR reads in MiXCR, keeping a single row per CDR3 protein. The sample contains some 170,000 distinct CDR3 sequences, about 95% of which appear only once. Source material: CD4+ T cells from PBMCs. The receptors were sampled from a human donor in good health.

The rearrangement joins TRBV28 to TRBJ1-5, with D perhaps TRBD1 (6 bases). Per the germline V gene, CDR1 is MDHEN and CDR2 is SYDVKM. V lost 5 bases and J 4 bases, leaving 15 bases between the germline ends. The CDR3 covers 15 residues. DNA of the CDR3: TGTGCCAGCAGTCCCGGGACAAGGGGGAATCAGCCCCAGCATTTT. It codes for CASSPGTRGNQPQHF.

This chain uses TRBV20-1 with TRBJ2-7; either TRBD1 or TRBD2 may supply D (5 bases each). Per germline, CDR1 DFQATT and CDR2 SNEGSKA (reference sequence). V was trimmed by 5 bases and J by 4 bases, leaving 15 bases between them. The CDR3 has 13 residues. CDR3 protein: CSARGSLGYEQYF. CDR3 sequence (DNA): TGCAGTGCTCGGGGCAGTCTAGGTTACGAGCAGTACTTC.

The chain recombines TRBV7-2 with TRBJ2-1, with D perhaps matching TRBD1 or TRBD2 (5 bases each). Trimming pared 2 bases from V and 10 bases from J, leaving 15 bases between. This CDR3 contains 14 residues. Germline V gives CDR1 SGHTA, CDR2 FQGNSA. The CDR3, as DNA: TGTGCCAGCAGCTTAATGGTGGGGGACGCCGAGCAGTTCTTC. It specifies CASSLMVGDAEQFF.

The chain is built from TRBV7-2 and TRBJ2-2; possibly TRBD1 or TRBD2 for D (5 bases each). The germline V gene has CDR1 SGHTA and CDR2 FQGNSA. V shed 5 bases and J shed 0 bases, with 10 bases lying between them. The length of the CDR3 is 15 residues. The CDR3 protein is CASSPRGTNTGELFF. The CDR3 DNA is TGTGCCAGCAGCCCGAGGGGTACGAACACCGGGGAGCTGTTTTTT.

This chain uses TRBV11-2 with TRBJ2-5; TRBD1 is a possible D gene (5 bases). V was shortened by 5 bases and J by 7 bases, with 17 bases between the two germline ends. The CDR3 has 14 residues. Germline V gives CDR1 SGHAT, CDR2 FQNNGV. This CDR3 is CASSDTTVFMTQYF. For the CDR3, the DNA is TGTGCCAGCAGCGACACGACAGTTTTTATGACCCAGTACTTC.

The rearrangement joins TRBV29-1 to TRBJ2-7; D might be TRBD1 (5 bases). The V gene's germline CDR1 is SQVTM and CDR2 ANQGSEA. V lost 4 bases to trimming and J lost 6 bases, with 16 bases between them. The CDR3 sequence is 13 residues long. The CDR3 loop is CSVVGQGRIEQYF. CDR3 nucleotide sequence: TGCAGCGTTGTAGGGCAGGGCCGGATCGAGCAGTACTTC.

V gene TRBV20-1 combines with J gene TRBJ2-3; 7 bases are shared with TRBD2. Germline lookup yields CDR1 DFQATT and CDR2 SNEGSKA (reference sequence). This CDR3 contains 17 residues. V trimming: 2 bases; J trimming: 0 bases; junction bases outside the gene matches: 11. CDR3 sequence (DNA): TGCAGTGCTAGACTTCTAGCGGTTCTCGAGAGCACAGATACGCAGTATTTT. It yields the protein CSARLLAVLESTDTQYF.

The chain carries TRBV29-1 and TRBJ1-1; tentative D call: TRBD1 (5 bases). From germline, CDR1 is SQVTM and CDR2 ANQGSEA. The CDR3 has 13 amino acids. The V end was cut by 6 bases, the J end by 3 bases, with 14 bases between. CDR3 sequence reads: CSVKGRRDTEAFF. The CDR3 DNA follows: TGCAGCGTCAAGGGACGGCGGGACACTGAAGCTTTCTTT.

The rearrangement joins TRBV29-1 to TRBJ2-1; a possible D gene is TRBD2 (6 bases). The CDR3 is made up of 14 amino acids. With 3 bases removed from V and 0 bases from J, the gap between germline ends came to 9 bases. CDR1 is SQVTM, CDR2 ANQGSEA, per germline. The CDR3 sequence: CSVDYGSSYNEQFF. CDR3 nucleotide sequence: TGCAGCGTTGACTACGGGAGCTCCTACAATGAGCAGTTCTTC.

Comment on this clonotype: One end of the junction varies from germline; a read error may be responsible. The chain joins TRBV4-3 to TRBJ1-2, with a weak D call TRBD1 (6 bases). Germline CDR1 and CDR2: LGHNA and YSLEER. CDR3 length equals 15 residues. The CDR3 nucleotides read TGCGCCAGCAACCAAGATCTTGGGGGCGGCTATGGCTACACCTTC. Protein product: CASNQDLGGGYGYTF.

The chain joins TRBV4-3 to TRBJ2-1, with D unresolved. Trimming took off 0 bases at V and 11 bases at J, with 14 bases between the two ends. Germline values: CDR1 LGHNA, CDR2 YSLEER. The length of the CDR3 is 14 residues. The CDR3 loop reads CASSQDSLSTQQFF. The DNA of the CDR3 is TGCGCCAGCAGCCAAGATTCTTTAAGTACCCAGCAGTTCTTC.

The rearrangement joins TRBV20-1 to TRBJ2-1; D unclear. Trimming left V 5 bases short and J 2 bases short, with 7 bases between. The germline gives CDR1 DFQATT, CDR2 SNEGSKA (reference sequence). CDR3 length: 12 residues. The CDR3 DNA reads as TGCAGTGCTCCACCCGCCTACAATGAGCAGTTCTTC. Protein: CSAPPAYNEQFF.

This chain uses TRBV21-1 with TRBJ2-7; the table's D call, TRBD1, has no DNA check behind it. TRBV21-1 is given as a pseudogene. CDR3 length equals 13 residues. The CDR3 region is CAGYRGLVYEQYF. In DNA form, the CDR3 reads TGTGCCGGGTACAGGGGGCTTGTCTACGAGCAGTACTTC.

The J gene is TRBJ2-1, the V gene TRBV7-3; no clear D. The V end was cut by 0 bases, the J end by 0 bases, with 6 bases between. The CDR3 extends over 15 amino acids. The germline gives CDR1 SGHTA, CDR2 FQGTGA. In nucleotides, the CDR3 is TGTGCCAGCAGCTTAACTAGAAGCTCCTACAATGAGCAGTTCTTC. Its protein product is CASSLTRSSYNEQFF.

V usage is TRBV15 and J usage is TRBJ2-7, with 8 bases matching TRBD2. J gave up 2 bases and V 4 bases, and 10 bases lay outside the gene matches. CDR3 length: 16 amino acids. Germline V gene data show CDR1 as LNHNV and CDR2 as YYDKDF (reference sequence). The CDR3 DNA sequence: TGTGCCACCAGCACCCGCGGGGGGCAGAGGGCCTACGAGCAGTACTTC. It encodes CATSTRGGQRAYEQYF.

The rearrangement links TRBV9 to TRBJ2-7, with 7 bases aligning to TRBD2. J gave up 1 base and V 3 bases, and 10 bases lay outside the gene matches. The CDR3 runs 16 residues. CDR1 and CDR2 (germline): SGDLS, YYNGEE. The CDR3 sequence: CASSADSGHRSYEQYF. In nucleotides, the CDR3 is TGTGCCAGCAGCGCAGATAGCGGGCATCGATCCTACGAGCAGTACTTC. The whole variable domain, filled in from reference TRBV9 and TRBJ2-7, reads DSGVTQTPKHLITATGQRVTLRCSPRSGDLSVYWYQQSLDQGLQFLIQYYNGEERAKGNILERFSAQQFPDLHSELNLSSLELGDSALYFCASSADSGHRSYEQYFGPGTRLTVT.

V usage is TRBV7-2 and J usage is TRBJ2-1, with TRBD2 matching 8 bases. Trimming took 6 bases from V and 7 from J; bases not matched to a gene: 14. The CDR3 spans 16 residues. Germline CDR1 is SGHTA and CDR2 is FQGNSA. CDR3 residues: CASRPHGASGQNEQFF. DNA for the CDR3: TGTGCCAGCAGACCCCATGGGGCTAGCGGGCAGAATGAGCAGTTCTTC. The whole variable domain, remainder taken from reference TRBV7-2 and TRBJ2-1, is GAGVSQSPSNKVTEKGKDVELRCDPISGHTALYWYRQSLGQGLEFLIYFQGNSAPDKSGLPSDRFSAERTGGSVSTLTIQRTQQEDSAVYLCASRPHGASGQNEQFFGPGTRLTVL.

CDR3 coding DNA: TGTGCCAGTAGTATAGGAGGGGGACCTTGGGAGCAGTTCTTC. Protein product: CASSIGGGPWEQFF. The chain has TRBV19 and TRBJ2-1; D is possibly TRBD1 (6 bases). V was pared by 1 base and J by 10 bases, with 14 bases between. CDR1 and CDR2 from the germline V gene are LNHDA and SQIVND (reference sequence). The CDR3 runs to 14 residues.

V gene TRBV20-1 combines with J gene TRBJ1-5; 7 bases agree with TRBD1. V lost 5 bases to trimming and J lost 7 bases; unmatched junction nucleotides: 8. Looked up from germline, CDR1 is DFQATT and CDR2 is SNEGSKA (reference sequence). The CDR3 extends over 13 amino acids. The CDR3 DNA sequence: TGCAGTGCTCACGACAGGGCGAACCAGCCCCAGCATTTT. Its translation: CSAHDRANQPQHF.

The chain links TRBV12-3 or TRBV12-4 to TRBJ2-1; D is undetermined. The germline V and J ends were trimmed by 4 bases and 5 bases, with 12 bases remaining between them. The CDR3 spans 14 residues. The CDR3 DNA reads TGTGCCAGCAGTTCTAACACTGATCACAATGAGCAGTTCTTC. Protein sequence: CASSSNTDHNEQFF.

CDR3 in amino acids: CSAPQALAGRTSTDTQYF. CDR3 coding DNA: TGCAGTGCTCCTCAGGCCCTAGCGGGGCGTACTAGCACAGATACGCAGTATTTT. The chain uses TRBV20-1 and TRBJ2-3; 9 nucleotides match TRBD2. Germline V gene data show CDR1 as DFQATT and CDR2 as SNEGSKA (reference sequence). The CDR3 consists of 18 residues. The V segment lost 5 bases and the J segment 0 bases; nucleotides outside the gene matches: 15.

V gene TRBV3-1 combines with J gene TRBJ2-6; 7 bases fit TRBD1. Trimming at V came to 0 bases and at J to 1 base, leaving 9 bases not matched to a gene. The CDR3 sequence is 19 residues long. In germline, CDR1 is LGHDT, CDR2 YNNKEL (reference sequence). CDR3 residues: CASSQDLDRDGSGANVLTF. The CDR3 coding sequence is TGTGCCAGCAGCCAAGATTTAGACAGGGATGGTTCTGGGGCCAACGTCCTGACTTTC.

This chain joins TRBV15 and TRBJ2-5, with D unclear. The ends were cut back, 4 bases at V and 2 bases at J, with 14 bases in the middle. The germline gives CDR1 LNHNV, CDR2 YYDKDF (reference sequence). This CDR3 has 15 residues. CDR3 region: CATSIFDRLQETQYF. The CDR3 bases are TGTGCCACCAGCATCTTCGATCGGCTACAAGAGACCCAGTACTTC.

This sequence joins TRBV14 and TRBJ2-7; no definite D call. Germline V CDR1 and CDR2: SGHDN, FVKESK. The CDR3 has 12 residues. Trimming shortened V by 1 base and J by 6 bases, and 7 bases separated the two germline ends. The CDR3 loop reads CASSQVGFEQYF. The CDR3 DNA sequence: TGTGCCAGCAGCCAAGTCGGGTTCGAGCAGTACTTC.

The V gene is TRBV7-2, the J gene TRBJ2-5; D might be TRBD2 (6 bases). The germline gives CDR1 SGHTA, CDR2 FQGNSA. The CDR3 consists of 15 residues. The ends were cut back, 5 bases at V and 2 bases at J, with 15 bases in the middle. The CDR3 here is CASSTGTSFQETQYF. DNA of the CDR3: TGTGCCAGCAGCACTGGGACTTCGTTTCAAGAGACCCAGTACTTC.

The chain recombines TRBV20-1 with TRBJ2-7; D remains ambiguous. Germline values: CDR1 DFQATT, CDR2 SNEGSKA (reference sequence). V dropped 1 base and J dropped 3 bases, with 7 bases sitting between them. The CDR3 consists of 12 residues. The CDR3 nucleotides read TGCAGTGCTAGAGGCGCGGACTACGAGCAGTACTTC. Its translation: CSARGADYEQYF.

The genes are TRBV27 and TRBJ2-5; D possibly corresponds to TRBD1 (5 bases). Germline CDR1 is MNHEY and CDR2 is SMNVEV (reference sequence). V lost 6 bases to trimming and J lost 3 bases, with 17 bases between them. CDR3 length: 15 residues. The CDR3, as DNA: TGTGCCAGCAGCCGTTATGGAACAGGCAAAGAGACCCAGTACTTC. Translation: CASSRYGTGKETQYF.

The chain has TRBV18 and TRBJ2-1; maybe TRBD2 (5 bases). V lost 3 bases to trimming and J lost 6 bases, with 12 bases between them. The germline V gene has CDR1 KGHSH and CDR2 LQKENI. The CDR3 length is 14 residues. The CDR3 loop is CASSPYRAGNEQFF. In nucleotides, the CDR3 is TGTGCCAGCTCACCTTATAGGGCGGGCAATGAGCAGTTCTTC.

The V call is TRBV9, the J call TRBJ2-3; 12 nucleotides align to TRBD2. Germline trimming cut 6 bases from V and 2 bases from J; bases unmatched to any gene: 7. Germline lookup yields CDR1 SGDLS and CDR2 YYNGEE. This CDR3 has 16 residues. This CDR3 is CASTASGRAFTDTQYF. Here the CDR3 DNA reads TGTGCCAGCACGGCTAGCGGGAGGGCCTTCACAGATACGCAGTATTTT.

The CDR3 sequence: CASSPPGVAGDNEQFF. DNA of the CDR3: TGTGCCAGCAGCCCCCCGGGAGTAGCAGGGGACAATGAGCAGTTCTTC. The J gene is TRBJ2-1, the V gene TRBV4-2; either TRBD1 or TRBD2 may supply D (6 bases each). The CDR3 has 16 residues. The germline CDR1 and CDR2 sequences are LGHNA and YNFKEQ. Deletions cut 4 bases from V and 5 bases from J, with 18 bases between.